This entry is about one TCR beta chain. The antigen is unknown. This table comes from immunoSEQ multiplex PCR, and its TCRdb copy is limited to in-frame clones, with some not included. The table lists 150,000 to 200,000 clones, more than 70% of them singletons. This CDR3 is built from 15 residues. Germline values: CDR1 LNHDA, CDR2 SQIVND (reference sequence). Trimming pared 0 bases from V and 4 bases from J, leaving 12 bases between. This sample is drawn from a study of cytotoxic CD8 clonotypes in ibrutinib-treated CLL. Study results and caveats: Sampling times (in sustained-remission versus progressing patients) were not the same.

V and J are TRBV19 and TRBJ1-2; D is ambiguous. This clonotype originated in a human donor with chronic lymphocytic leukemia. The sequenced sample was PBMCs, obtained at disease progression, from a patient treated with ibrutinib. DNA for the CDR3: TGTGCCAGTAGTATAGATCCGAGGGCGTCCTATGGCTACACCTTC. It specifies CASSIDPRASYGYTF.